The 15 T cell receptor beta chains below come from one sample, sequenced in a study of early T cells in non-severe SARS-CoV-2 infection. From the 5' RACE reads, TCRdb called clonotypes with MiXCR, one entry per CDR3 protein. The table has around 48,000 distinct CDR3 sequences, about 13% seen once. Sequenced: whole blood. Receptors originate from an adult who was a healthcare worker with PCR-confirmed SARS-CoV-2 infection or an uninfected control (not recorded which).

The V gene is TRBV3-1, the J gene TRBJ2-1, with D perhaps TRBD2 (6 bases). In germline, CDR1 is LGHDT, CDR2 YNNKEL (reference sequence). V was trimmed by 1 base and J by 7 bases, leaving 14 bases between them. The CDR3 runs 15 residues. The CDR3 DNA reads TGTGCCAGCAGCCAAGCGCCGGGACTCCGAAATGAGCAGTTCTTC. As protein: CASSQAPGLRNEQFF.

This clonotype showed up many times. The CDR3 reads CASSLDFAYEQYF. Written as DNA, the CDR3 is TGTGCCAGCAGCTTAGACTTCGCCTACGAGCAGTACTTC. The V gene is TRBV7-6, the J gene TRBJ2-7; no definite D call. The length of the CDR3 is 13 residues. Germline assignment: CDR1 SGHVS and CDR2 FNYEAQ. Trimming left V 1 base short and J 2 bases short, with 6 bases between.

J is TRBJ1-6 and V is TRBV7-9; TRBD1 might be the D (6 bases). The V gene lost 0 bases and the J gene lost 5 bases, with 11 bases spanning the gap. The CDR3 totals 16 residues. Germline assignment: CDR1 SEHNR and CDR2 FQNEAQ (reference sequence). In nucleotides, the CDR3 is TGTGCCAGCAGCTTAGCGGGGGGCGTCAATAATTCACCCCTCCACTTT. Protein sequence: CASSLAGGVNNSPLHF.

The CDR3 region has the DNA TGTGCTAGTGGTTTGGTAAGGACGGGGCAAAGCTCCTACAATGAGCAGTTCTTC. This encodes CASGLVRTGQSSYNEQFF. V gene TRBV12-5 combines with J gene TRBJ2-1; TRBD1 or TRBD2 may be the D gene (5 bases each). This CDR3 region has 18 residues. Trimming left V 0 bases short and J 0 bases short, with 15 bases between. Germline CDR1 reads LGHNT; CDR2 reads FRNRAP.

This clonotype was observed many times. The chain is built from TRBV5-4 and TRBJ2-3; 14 bases are a match to TRBD2. The CDR3 totals 18 residues. CDR1 is SGHNT and CDR2 is YYREEE in the germline V gene (reference sequence). After removal of 2 bases from V and 4 bases from J, the junction contained 9 bases not matched to a gene. CDR3 region: CASSFRLAGGRGPDTQYF. The CDR3 DNA reads TGTGCCAGCAGCTTTAGACTAGCGGGAGGGAGGGGCCCAGATACGCAGTATTTT.

The V and J genes are TRBV12-3 or TRBV12-4 and TRBJ2-3, with TRBD2 identical over 8 bases. The CDR3 length is 14 residues. J was trimmed by 5 bases and V by 3 bases; bases with no gene match: 4. This CDR3 is CASSFGGGRDTQYF. CDR3 in DNA: TGTGCCAGCAGTTTCGGGGGGGGAAGAGATACGCAGTATTTT.

This clonotype has more than one count but fewer than ten. The chain employs TRBV20-1 and TRBJ2-1; perhaps D is TRBD1 or TRBD2 (5 bases each). The CDR3 spans 18 residues. Germline CDR1 DFQATT, CDR2 SNEGSKA (reference sequence). The V end lost 6 bases, the J end lost 0 bases, and 24 bases lay between the germline ends. As DNA, the CDR3 is TGCAGTGCCCGGAAAGGGGATTTGCGGGTGAGCTCCTACAATGAGCAGTTCTTC. It yields the protein CSARKGDLRVSSYNEQFF.

This clonotype was detected many times. The chain joins TRBV6-2 or TRBV6-3 to TRBJ1-1; D call uncertain. This CDR3 contains 12 residues. The V end lost 5 bases, the J end lost 8 bases, and 12 bases lay between the germline ends. The germline gives CDR1 MNHEY, CDR2 SVGEGT. This CDR3 is CASSTRAPEAFF. The CDR3 bases are TGTGCCAGCAGTACCCGGGCCCCCGAAGCTTTCTTT.

V usage is TRBV20-1 and J usage is TRBJ2-7, with TRBD1 identical over 10 bases. Looked up from germline, CDR1 is DFQATT and CDR2 is SNEGSKA (reference sequence). CDR3 length equals 14 residues. Trimming cost V 6 bases and J 4 bases; bases outside gene matches: 9. CDR3 sequence: CSAVGTGVGYEQYF. In nucleotides, the CDR3 is TGCAGTGCGGTCGGGACAGGGGTAGGATACGAGCAGTACTTC.

J is TRBJ2-7 and V is TRBV28, with TRBD1 as a possible D gene (6 bases). CDR3 length: 14 residues. From germline, CDR1 is MDHEN and CDR2 SYDVKM. V was shortened by 4 bases and J by 1 base, with 11 bases between the two germline ends. The CDR3 region is CASSYRTASYEQYF. DNA for the CDR3: TGTGCCAGCAGTTACAGGACAGCGTCCTACGAGCAGTACTTC.

This clonotype was counted many times. The rearrangement links TRBV29-1 to TRBJ2-7; D remains ambiguous. Trimming left V 4 bases short and J 0 bases short, with 7 bases between. Germline V gives CDR1 SQVTM, CDR2 ANQGSEA. This CDR3 has 12 residues. CDR3 nucleotide sequence: TGCAGCGTTGCAGACAACTCCTACGAGCAGTACTTC. Amino acids: CSVADNSYEQYF.

The rearrangement links TRBV14 to TRBJ1-1; unclear D gene. Trimming took off 1 base at V and 1 base at J, with 7 bases between the two ends. The germline CDR1 and CDR2 sequences are SGHDN and FVKESK. This CDR3 spans 14 amino acids. This CDR3 reads CASSQAYRNTEAFF. In nucleotides, the CDR3 is TGTGCCAGCAGCCAAGCGTACAGGAACACTGAAGCTTTCTTT.

This clonotype showed up many times. V gene TRBV6-5 combines with J gene TRBJ1-1, with 8 bases that match TRBD1. The V gene end was trimmed by 2 bases and the J gene end by 11 bases; junction bases not matched to a gene: 7. The CDR3 extends over 13 amino acids. Germline lookup yields CDR1 MNHEY and CDR2 SVGAGI. The CDR3 is CASSYLRGLGAFF. CDR3 coding DNA: TGTGCCAGCAGTTACCTCAGGGGGCTTGGGGCTTTCTTT.

This clonotype was counted ten times or more. V is TRBV11-3 and J is TRBJ2-1, with 7 positions matching TRBD1. Germline V gives CDR1 SGHNT, CDR2 YENEEA. The V segment lost 2 bases and the J segment 9 bases; nucleotides outside the gene matches: 4. The CDR3 contains 13 residues. The CDR3 spells CASSLTGAGEQFF. Written as DNA, the CDR3 is TGTGCCAGCAGCTTAACAGGGGCAGGTGAGCAGTTCTTC. The whole variable domain, filled in from reference TRBV11-3 and TRBJ2-1, reads EAGVVQSPRYKIIEKKQPVAFWCNPISGHNTLYWYLQNLGQGPELLIRYENEEAVDDSQLPKDRFSAERLKGVDSTLKIQPAELGDSAVYLCASSLTGAGEQFFGPGTRLTVL.

This clonotype was counted many times. In DNA form, the CDR3 reads TGCAGTGCTAGGTGGACAGGGAGGGGCTACACCTTC. It specifies CSARWTGRGYTF. The gene calls are TRBV20-1 and TRBJ1-2, with TRBD1 identical over 8 bases. This CDR3 region has 12 residues. Per the germline V gene, CDR1 is DFQATT and CDR2 is SNEGSKA (reference sequence). V dropped 3 bases and J dropped 8; count of bases not matched to a gene: 5.